This TCR beta chain is from a study of CD8 T cells in Susac syndrome. V dropped 6 bases and J dropped 4; count of bases not matched to a gene: 14. CDR3 length: 17 residues. Random hexamers were used to reverse transcribe the RNA input (about 0.5 to 1 ug). Across 54 Vbeta and 13 Jbeta, TCR beta CDR3 was amplified with immunoSEQ multiplex PCR. TCRdb re-called the immunoSEQ multiplex PCR reads with MiXCR, one entry per CDR3 protein. The sample has 120,000 to 150,000 distinct CDR3 sequences, 94% seen once; the top ten hold approximately 0.3%. The gene calls are TRBV12-3 or TRBV12-4 and TRBJ1-4; 7 bases agree with TRBD1. The specimen was CD8+ T cells from PBMCs. This clonotype was obtained from a human donor in good health. CDR3 amino acids: CASRSDRARVDNEKLFF. DNA of the CDR3: TGTGCCAGCAGATCAGACAGGGCGCGAGTAGATAATGAAAAACTGTTTTTT.